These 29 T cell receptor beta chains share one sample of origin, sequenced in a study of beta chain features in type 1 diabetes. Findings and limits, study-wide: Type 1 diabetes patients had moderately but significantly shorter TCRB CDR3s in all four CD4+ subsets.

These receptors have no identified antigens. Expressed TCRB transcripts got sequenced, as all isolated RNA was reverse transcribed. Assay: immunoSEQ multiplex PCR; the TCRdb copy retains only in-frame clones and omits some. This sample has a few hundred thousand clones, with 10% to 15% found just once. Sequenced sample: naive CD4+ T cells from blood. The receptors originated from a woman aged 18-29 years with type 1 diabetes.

CDR3 residues: CASSLGLAGKDEQYF. The CDR3 DNA sequence: TGCGCCAGCAGCTTGGGGCTAGCGGGAAAAGACGAGCAGTACTTC. The V gene is TRBV5-1, the J gene TRBJ2-7, with TRBD2 identical over 9 bases. The germline CDR1 and CDR2 sequences are SGHRS and YFSETQ. The V segment lost 0 bases and the J segment 5 bases; nucleotides outside the gene matches: 6. CDR3 length equals 15 residues.

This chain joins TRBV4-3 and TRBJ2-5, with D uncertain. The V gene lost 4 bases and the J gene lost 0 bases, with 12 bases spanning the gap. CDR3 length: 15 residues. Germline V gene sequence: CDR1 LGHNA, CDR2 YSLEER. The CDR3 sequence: CASSLRDWYQETQYF. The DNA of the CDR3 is TGCGCCAGCAGCCTCCGAGACTGGTACCAAGAGACCCAGTACTTC.

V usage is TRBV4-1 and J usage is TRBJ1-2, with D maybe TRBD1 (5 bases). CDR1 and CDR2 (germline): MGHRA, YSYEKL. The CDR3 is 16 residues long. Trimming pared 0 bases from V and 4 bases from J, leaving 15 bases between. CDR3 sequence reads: CASSQDTPGPSYGYTF. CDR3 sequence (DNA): TGCGCCAGCAGCCAAGATACGCCAGGGCCCTCCTATGGCTACACCTTC.

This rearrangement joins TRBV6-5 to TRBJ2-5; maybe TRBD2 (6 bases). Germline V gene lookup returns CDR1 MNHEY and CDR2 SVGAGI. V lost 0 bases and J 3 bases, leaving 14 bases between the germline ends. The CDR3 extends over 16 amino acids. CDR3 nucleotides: TGTGCCAGCAGTTACTCGAGTGGAGGGGCCAAAGAGACCCAGTACTTC. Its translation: CASSYSSGGAKETQYF.

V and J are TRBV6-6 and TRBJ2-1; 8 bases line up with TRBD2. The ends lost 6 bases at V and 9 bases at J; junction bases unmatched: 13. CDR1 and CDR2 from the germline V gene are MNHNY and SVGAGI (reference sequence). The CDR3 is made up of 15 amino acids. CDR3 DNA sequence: TGTGCCAGCAGCCCGGGGCTAGCGGGCGGCGGTGAGCAGTTCTTC. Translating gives CASSPGLAGGGEQFF.

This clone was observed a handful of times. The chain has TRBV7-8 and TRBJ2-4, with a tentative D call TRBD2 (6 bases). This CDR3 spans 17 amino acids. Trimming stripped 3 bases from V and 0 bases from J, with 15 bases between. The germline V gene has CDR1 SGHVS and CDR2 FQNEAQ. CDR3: CASSLTRFGLAKNIQYF. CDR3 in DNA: TGTGCCAGCAGCTTGACTAGGTTTGGCTTAGCCAAAAACATTCAGTACTTC.

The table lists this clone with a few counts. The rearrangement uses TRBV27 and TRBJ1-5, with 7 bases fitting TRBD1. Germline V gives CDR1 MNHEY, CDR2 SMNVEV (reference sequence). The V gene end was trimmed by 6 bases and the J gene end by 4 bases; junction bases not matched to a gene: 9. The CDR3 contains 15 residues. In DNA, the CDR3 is TGTGCCAGCAGCCCCGGGACAGTTATTAATCAGCCCCAGCATTTT. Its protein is CASSPGTVINQPQHF.

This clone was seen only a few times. The CDR3 here is CASSFGRGSYEQYF. The CDR3 region has the DNA TGCGCCAGCAGCTTCGGCAGGGGCTCCTACGAGCAGTACTTC. The V call is TRBV5-1, the J call TRBJ2-7; D possibly corresponds to TRBD1 (6 bases). The CDR3 extends over 14 amino acids. V was shortened by 2 bases and J by 0 bases, with 9 bases between the two germline ends. The V gene's germline CDR1 is SGHRS and CDR2 YFSETQ.

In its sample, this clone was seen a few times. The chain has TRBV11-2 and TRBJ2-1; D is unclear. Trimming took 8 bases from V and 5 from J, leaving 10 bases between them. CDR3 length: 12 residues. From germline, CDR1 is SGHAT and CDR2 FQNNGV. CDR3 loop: CASSTLHNEQFF. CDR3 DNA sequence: TGTGCCAGCTCTACGTTACACAATGAGCAGTTCTTC.

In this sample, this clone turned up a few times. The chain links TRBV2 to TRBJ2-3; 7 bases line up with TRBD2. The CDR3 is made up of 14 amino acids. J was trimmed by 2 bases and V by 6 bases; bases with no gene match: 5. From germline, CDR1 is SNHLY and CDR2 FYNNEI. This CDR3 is CASRGDYYTDTQYF. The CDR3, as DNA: TGTGCCAGCAGAGGGGACTACTACACAGATACGCAGTATTTT.

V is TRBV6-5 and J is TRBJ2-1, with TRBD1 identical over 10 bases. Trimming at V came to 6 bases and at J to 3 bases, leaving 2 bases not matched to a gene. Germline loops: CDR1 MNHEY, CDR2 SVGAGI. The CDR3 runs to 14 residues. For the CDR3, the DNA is TGTGCCAGCAGAGGACAGGGGGACTACAATGAGCAGTTCTTC. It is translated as CASRGQGDYNEQFF.

CDR3 amino acids: CASSQRGGVTDTQYF. CDR3 sequence (DNA): TGTGCCAGCAGCCAAAGAGGGGGGGTCACAGATACGCAGTATTTT. The chain combines TRBV28 with TRBJ2-3; possibly TRBD2 for D (7 bases). V was cut by 6 bases and J by 2 bases, with 15 bases left in between. Germline V gene sequence: CDR1 MDHEN, CDR2 SYDVKM. The CDR3 loop spans 15 amino acids.

CDR3 sequence reads: CASSSTGWDTQYF. CDR3 coding DNA: TGTGCCAGCAGCTCGACAGGGTGGGATACGCAGTATTTT. V gene TRBV7-8 combines with J gene TRBJ2-3, with TRBD1 matching 7 bases. This CDR3 has 13 amino acids. CDR1 is SGHVS, CDR2 FQNEAQ, per germline. Trimming cost V 4 bases and J 6 bases; bases outside gene matches: 4.

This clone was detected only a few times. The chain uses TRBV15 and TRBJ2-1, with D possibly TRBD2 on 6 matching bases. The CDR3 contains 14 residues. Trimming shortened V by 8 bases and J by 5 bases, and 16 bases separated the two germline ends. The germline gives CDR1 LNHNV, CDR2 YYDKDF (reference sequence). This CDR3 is CATGGGMTHNEQFF. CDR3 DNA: TGTGCCACCGGAGGAGGGATGACACACAATGAGCAGTTCTTC.

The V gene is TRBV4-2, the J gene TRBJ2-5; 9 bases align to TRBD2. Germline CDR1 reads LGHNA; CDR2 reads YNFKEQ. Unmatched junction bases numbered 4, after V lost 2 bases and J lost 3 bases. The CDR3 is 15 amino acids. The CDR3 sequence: CASSQNLAGKETQYF. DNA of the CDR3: TGTGCCAGCAGCCAAAACCTAGCGGGGAAAGAGACCCAGTACTTC.

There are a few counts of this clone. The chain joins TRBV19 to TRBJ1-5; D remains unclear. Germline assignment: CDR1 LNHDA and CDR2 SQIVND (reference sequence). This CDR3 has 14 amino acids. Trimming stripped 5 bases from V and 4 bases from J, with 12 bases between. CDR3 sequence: CASSPLGGNQPQHF. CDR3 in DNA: TGTGCCAGTAGTCCCCTTGGAGGAAATCAGCCCCAGCATTTT.

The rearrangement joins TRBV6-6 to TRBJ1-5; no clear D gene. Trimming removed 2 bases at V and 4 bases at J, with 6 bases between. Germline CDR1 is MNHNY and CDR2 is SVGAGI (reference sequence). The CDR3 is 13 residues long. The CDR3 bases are TGTGCCAGCAGTTACGGGGAGAATCAGCCCCAGCATTTT. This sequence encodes CASSYGENQPQHF.

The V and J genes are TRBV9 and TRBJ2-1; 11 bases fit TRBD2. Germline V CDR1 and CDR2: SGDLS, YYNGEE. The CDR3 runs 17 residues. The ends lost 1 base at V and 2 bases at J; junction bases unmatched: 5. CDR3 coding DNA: TGTGCCAGCAGCGTAACCGGGACTAGCGGAACCTACAATGAGCAGTTCTTC. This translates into CASSVTGTSGTYNEQFF.

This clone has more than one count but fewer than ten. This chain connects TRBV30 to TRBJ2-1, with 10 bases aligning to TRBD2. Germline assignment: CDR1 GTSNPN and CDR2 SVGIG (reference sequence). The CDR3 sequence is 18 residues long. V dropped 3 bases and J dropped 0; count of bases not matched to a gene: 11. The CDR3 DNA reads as TGTGCCTGGAGCCGTTTACGCACTAGCGGGAACTCCTACAATGAGCAGTTCTTC. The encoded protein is CAWSRLRTSGNSYNEQFF.

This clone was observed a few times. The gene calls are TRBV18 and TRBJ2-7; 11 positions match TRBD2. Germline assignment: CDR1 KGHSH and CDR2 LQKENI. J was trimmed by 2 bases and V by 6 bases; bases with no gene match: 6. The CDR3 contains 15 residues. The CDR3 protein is CASSRGLAEAYEQYF. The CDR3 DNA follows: TGTGCCAGCTCCCGGGGACTAGCGGAGGCCTACGAGCAGTACTTC.

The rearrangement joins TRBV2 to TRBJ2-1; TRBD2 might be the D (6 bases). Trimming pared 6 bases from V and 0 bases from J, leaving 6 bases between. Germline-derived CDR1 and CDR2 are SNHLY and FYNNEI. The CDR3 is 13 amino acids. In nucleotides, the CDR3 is TGTGCCAGCAGGACTAGCTCCTACAATGAGCAGTTCTTC. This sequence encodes CASRTSSYNEQFF.

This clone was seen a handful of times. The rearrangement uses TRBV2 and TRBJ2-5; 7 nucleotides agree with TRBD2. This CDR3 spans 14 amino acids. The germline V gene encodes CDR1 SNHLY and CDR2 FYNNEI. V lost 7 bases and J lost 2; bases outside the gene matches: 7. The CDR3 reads CASTGPSGQETQYF. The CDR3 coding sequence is TGTGCCAGCACGGGGCCTAGCGGTCAAGAGACCCAGTACTTC.

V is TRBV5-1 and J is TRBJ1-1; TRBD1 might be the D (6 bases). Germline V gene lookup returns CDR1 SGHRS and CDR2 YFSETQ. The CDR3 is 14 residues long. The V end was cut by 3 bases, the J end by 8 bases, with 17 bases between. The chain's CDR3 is CASSSGQLLREAFF. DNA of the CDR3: TGCGCCAGCAGCTCGGGACAACTTCTGAGGGAAGCTTTCTTT.

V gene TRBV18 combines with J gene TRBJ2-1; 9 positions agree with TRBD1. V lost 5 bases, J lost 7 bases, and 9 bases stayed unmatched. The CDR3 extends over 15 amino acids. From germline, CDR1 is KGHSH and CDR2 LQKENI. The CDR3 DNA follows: TGTGCCAGCTCAGCTTCACAGGGGGCGATGAATGAGCAGTTCTTC. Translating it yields CASSASQGAMNEQFF. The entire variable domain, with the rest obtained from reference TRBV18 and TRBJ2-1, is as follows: NAGVMQNPRHLVRRRGQEARLRCSPMKGHSHVYWYRQLPEEGLKFMVYLQKENIIDESGMPKERFSAEFPKEGPSILRIQQVVRGDSAAYFCASSASQGAMNEQFFGPGTRLTVL.

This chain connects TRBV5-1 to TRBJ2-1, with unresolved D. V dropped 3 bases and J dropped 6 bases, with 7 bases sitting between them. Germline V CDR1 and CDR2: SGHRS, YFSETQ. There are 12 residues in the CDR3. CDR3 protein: CASSYHSNEQFF. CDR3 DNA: TGCGCCAGCAGCTACCACAGCAATGAGCAGTTCTTC.

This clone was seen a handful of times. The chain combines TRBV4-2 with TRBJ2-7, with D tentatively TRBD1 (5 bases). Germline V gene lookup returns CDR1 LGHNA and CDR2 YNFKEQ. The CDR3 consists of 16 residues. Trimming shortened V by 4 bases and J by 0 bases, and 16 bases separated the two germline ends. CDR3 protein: CASSPRGGFLSYEQYF. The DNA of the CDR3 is TGTGCCAGCAGCCCAAGGGGCGGATTCCTCTCCTACGAGCAGTACTTC.

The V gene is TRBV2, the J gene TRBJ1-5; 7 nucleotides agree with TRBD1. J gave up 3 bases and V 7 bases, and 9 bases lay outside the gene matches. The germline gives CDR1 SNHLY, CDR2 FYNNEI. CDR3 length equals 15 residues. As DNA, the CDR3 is TGTGCCAGCACCCCCGGACAGGCGCTCAATCAGCCCCAGCATTTT. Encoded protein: CASTPGQALNQPQHF. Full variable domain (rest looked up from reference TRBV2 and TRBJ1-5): EPEVTQTPSHQVTQMGQEVILRCVPISNHLYFYWYRQILGQKVEFLVSFYNNEISEKSEIFDDQFSVERPDGSNFTLKIRSTKLEDSAMYFCASTPGQALNQPQHFGDGTRLSIL.

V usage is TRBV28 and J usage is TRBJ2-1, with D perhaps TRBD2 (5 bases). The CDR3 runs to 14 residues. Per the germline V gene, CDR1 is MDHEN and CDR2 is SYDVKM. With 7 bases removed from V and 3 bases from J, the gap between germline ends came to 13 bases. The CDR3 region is CASTRGDNYNEQFF. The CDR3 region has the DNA TGTGCCAGCACCCGGGGTGATAACTACAATGAGCAGTTCTTC. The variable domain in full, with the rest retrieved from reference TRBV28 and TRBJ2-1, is DVKVTQSSRYLVKRTGEKVFLECVQDMDHENMFWYRQDPGLGLRLIYFSYDVKMKEKGDIPEGYSVSREKKERFSLILESASTNQTSMYLCASTRGDNYNEQFFGPGTRLTVL.

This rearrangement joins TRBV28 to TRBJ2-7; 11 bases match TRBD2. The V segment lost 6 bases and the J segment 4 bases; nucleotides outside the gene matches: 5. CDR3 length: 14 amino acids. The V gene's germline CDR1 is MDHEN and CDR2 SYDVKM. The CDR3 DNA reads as TGTGCCAGCAGGCCGGGACTAGCGGAGTACGAGCAGTACTTC. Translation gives CASRPGLAEYEQYF.